A selection of T cell receptor beta chains follows, all from one sample in a study of T cells expressing NK-cell markers. Each CDR3 protein gets one entry in TCRdb, which reprocessed the 5' RACE reads and gives no DNA. Here the sample table reports over 14,000 distinct CDR3 sequences. The source material was blood T cells: a sorted CD56 or NKG2C T cell subset, CD4+ or CD8+ T cells, or bulk PBMC T cells (not recorded which). The receptors come from a man aged 18-70 years in good health. CDR3s include the opening cysteine and the closing phenylalanine or tryptophan. Fields, in order: J gene, V gene, CDR3 protein.

>TRBJ2-1|TRBV29-1
CSVEGGRLTYNEQFF
>TRBJ1-2|TRBV7-9
CASSRGQNYGYTF
>TRBJ2-2|TRBV18
CASSPRARGIRDTGELFF
>TRBJ2-3|TRBV20-1
CSARTGGWDTQYF
>TRBJ1-3|TRBV20-1
CSARDLAGGFNTIYF
>TRBJ2-1|TRBV5-4
CASSPGQRGPVYEQFF
>TRBJ2-7|TRBV5-1
CASSLGQGFSYEQYF
>TRBJ2-5|TRBV29-1
CSVRPGGRETQYF
>TRBJ1-6|TRBV5-1
CASSGQGLNSPLHF
>TRBJ2-4|TRBV7-9
CASSPPGGAGKNIQYF
>TRBJ2-7|TRBV7-2
CASSLERSYEQYF
>TRBJ2-1|TRBV12-3/TRBV12-4
CASSPPISGGVEQFF
>TRBJ2-3|TRBV7-2
CASRSPIGDPSDTQYF
>TRBJ2-1|TRBV10-3
CAIRPTGTGYNEQFF
>TRBJ1-5|TRBV5-1
CASSSTGDPPQHF
>TRBJ2-3|TRBV10-3
CAISGSTASSTDTQYF
>TRBJ2-3|TRBV20-1
CSAGGSGRTDTQYF
>TRBJ2-3|TRBV5-1
CASSLGSGRSSTDTQYF
>TRBJ1-5|TRBV6-1
CASSRILGQGVNQPQHF
>TRBJ1-4|TRBV20-1
CSAWGLEEKLFF
>TRBJ2-7|TRBV7-2
CASSLRFGEQYF
>TRBJ1-1|TRBV5-6
CASSFPSGNTEAFF
>TRBJ2-7|TRBV27
CASSLAGYGHEQYF
>TRBJ1-2|TRBV6-1
CASSEDGYGYTF
>TRBJ2-5|TRBV5-1
CASSHRTEETQYF
>TRBJ2-7|TRBV20-1
CSAKPGVEQYF
>TRBJ2-7|TRBV5-5
CASSLAVGTYEQYF
>TRBJ2-7|TRBV29-1
CSVGSHYEKYF
>TRBJ1-2|TRBV7-8
CASSPLKSAGGRDGYTF
>TRBJ2-1|TRBV5-1
CASSGGQGTYNEQFF
>TRBJ2-3|TRBV14
CASSPPGNTQYF
>TRBJ1-6|TRBV20-1
CSAREGAAIDASPLHF